This TCR beta chain was captured in a study of cytomegalovirus exposure and HLA in healthy donors (dated by TCRdb to 2016 to 2017). Regarding the study in general: In an earlier analysis of around 540 of the donors, less than 350 Gb of sequence data and 100 million or so unique TCR beta sequences from 180 million or so T cells were reported. An early release covering roughly 600 HLA-typed donors comprised about 310 gigabases of sequencing data and tens of millions of unique TCR sequences. Of the 398 genotyped donors, 81% were placed in the genetic ancestry cluster associated with self-reported Caucasian donors. The study aimed to test whether signatures of past pathogen exposure could be identified by cataloging public T cell receptors. The T cell repertoires of some 670 subjects were profiled by immunosequencing and related to cytomegalovirus serostatus. A separate validation cohort of roughly 120 different subjects was used in addition to the 666-subject first cohort. To predict cytomegalovirus infection status, the study brought together high-throughput TCR immunosequencing, statistical association of individual TCRs with disease status, and machine learning. A later analysis re-examined previously published TCR beta repertoires from more than 650 donors and added high-resolution HLA genotyping to investigate patterns of TCR occurrence. Rather than using new phenotypic data, the later analysis identified candidate immune exposures from TCR beta sequences and from how often those sequences occurred across donors. In an earlier analysis of roughly 600 of the donors, high-throughput TCR beta sequencing was used to judge whether each TCR beta V gene segment behaved as functional or pseudogenic. Donor age, sex, ethnicity and CMV serostatus were compiled together with the repertoire data. In a later genetic analysis, genome-wide SNP genotypes for about three fifths of the roughly 670 donors were used, and that subset was treated as a discovery cohort. All discovery cohort repertoires had been generated using a single sequencing platform. HLA typing covered class I and class II loci at four-digit resolution. The number of typed donors differed by locus: about 620-630 for A, B, C, DRB1 and DQB1; 500 to 550 for DQA1; approximately 600 for DPA1; and around 490 for DPB1. Four to six DR-DQ haplotypes were handled as single units for association and clustering, since linkage in the cohort was strong. On average, roughly 250,000 unique TCR beta nucleotide sequences were sequenced per donor among several hundred genotyped donors of the cohort, with roughly 19% of those sequences being non-productive. Points the paper makes about the study in general: A further reported finding was that TCR beta sequences accurately predicted the HLA-A and HLA-B alleles for most subjects in the first cohort. Strong co-occurrence of HLA alleles, especially DR and DQ, made assigning TCR associations to individual alleles difficult. Only TCR beta chains were sequenced in this cohort, and the absence of alpha or paired-chain data limited detectable features. A cluster of highly shared sequence variants was judged likely to be a technical artifact of the sequencing pipeline. Across donors, most TCR sequences were observed very rarely, whereas some public TCRs were present in many individuals. In vitro tests confirmed that three of the cytomegalovirus-associated TCR beta chains recognize cytomegalovirus antigens. A later analysis reported that several top co-occurrence clusters appeared linked to parvovirus B19, influenza, CMV and Epstein-Barr virus. In a later genetic analysis, fewer N-insertions in productive TCRs were reported among donors in an Asian-associated ancestry cluster than the approximately 670-donor mean. The authors suggested that the approach could potentially be extended to other disease states and immunological phenotypes. In both the original and validation cohorts, the classifier was reported to diagnose cytomegalovirus status with high specificity and sensitivity. Because HLA typing was missing for some donors at each locus, association tests included only the typed subset. About 15 rarely observed V segments, including chromosome 9 orphons, were excluded from the earlier analysis of 550 to 700 of the donors because counts were too low. A later analysis found that most CMV-associated TCR beta chains appeared HLA-restricted, with HLA associations seemingly driven largely by CMV exposure. Broadly in line with IMGT annotations, most TCR beta V segments showed up in productive rearrangements about 90% or about 30% of the time in an earlier analysis of 450 to 600 of the donors. Because the 87-base-pair reads could not distinguish some IMGT-functional V segments, including TRBV6-2 and TRBV6-3, those segments were excluded. According to a later analysis, TCR association rates differed among HLA loci, with DRB1 alleles showing the most associated TCRs and HLA-C alleles showing the fewest. A later genetic analysis associated a missense DCLRE1C variant with V-gene and J-gene trimming of TCR beta chains, and an independent cohort replicated the association. A later analysis associated around 16,000 TCR beta sequences with specific HLA alleles at a false discovery rate of 0.05. Linkage disequilibrium might explain the correlated functional status among segregating V segments, but an unknown experimental factor could not be excluded. The study listed 150 to 200 TCR beta chains as associated with cytomegalovirus. A later analysis found that HLA-associated TCR beta chains were more clonally expanded and had lower generation probabilities than equally common non-associated chains. Immune exposure information for the cohort was limited to CMV serostatus. Roughly uniform sequencing depth across donors was assumed in presence/absence analyses, although this assumption may not hold.

The cohort consisted of 650 to 700 healthy bone marrow donors. Cohort members were all nominally healthy when sampled, although unrecorded immune exposures were likely present. The donor tested CMV seropositive, placing the donor among the roughly 300 seropositive members of the cohort. Every donor gave a peripheral blood sample, and the peripheral blood mononuclear cells from that sample were used for TCR beta sequencing. Genomic DNA was extracted from the blood cell samples with the Qiagen DNeasy Blood Extraction Kit. Library preparation employed the immunoSEQ multiplex PCR assay. For the multiplex PCR, a mixture combining 60 forward primers for TCR Vbeta segments and 13 reverse primers for TCR Jbeta segments was used. The CDR3 region of rearranged TCR beta genes was amplified from genomic DNA by a multiplex PCR assay. The amplified TCR beta libraries were sequenced on the Illumina HiSeq System as 87-base-pair reads. Per the source publication's procedure: In a later analysis, some 80 million unique TCR beta chains were counted across the approximately 640 repertoires, and about 9.9 million of these chains were shared by at least two donors. Raw reads were error-corrected and collapsed into unique sequences with a nearest-neighbor algorithm that merged closely related sequences to remove PCR and sequencing errors. Alignment of CDR3 sequences to IMGT reference sequences was used to assign V, D and J gene segments. For a sequence to be retained, at least a six-nucleotide match to both a V gene segment and a J gene segment was required. Rearrangements were classified as productive when the CDR3 lacked stop codons and remained in frame with V and J, and all other rearrangements were classified as non-productive. Following IMGT convention, CDR3 was defined as the stretch from the second conserved V-encoded cysteine up to the conserved J-encoded phenylalanine. Sequences without an unambiguous match to a single V gene segment were excluded from the earlier analysis of almost 600 of the donors. An earlier analysis of almost 600 of the donors classified V segments as functional when productive rearrangements were above 56.7% and as segregating when the standard deviation between donors was above 5%. A statistical classification framework was built to diagnose cytomegalovirus status from the catalog of TCR beta chain sequences. V and J gene assignment, in a later analysis, came from comparing TCR nucleotide sequences with IMGT/GENE-DB human TR gene sequences. The TCRdist pipeline was used in a later analysis to assign CDR3 sequences and most-parsimonious VDJ recombination scenarios. A later analysis defined each TCR beta chain by its CDR3 amino acid sequence plus V-gene family, and excluded reads lacking a unique V-gene family. In a later analysis, 450 to 600 highly shared, low-generation-probability nucleotide sequences were removed to address suspected cross-contamination and a sequencing artifact. In a later analysis, a clonal expansion index was calculated for each public chain from normalized within-repertoire ranks of inferred template counts. A later analysis computed generation probabilities with a VDJ recombination model fitted to out-of-frame rearrangements, and checked the results against IGoR. Hypergeometric tests were used in a later analysis to score TCR-TCR, TCR-HLA and TCR-CMV co-occurrence, with a repertoire-size bias correction applied to the TCR pairs. False discovery rates were estimated in a later analysis by permuting HLA or CMV assignments 20 times. In a later analysis, co-occurring TCRs were grouped using DBSCAN, with TCRdist sequence similarity added in when clustering inside HLA-allele-positive subsets. Repertoires with fewer than 30,000 or more than 120,000 public chains, plus five repertoires with anomalous nucleotide sharing, were excluded from co-occurrence clustering. Sourced from immuneACCESS, this table was stored by TCRdb with only in-frame sequences that have V and J called. A share of the clones is absent; for the studies checked, an unresolved V gene accounts for under half, and the remainder has no known explanation. V and J calls plus clone size are reproduced from that table; the DNA served to infer D and trimming. This sample comprises approximately 130,000 clones, 75% to 85% of them detected only once. Around 6.4% of the sample rests with the top ten.

Based on the germline V gene, the CDR1 and CDR2 sequences are SGDLS and YYNGEE. Reading from cysteine to phenylalanine, the CDR3 counts 14 amino acids. Of the read, only the CDR3 DNA is kept; its 42 bases are in frame from base 1. V is shortened by 7 bases, J by 1 base, and the region joining them spans 12 bases. The table lists this clone with a count of one. Its antigen is unknown. No qualities accompany the bases; no much larger clone lies one base away. The V and J genes are TRBV9 and TRBJ2-1; matching of 6 bases hints at TRBD2 as the D gene. Source material: PBMCs. This clonotype was obtained from a woman in her thirties or forties in good health and CMV-seropositive. The DNA sequence is given as TGTGCCAGCGCCTCGGGAGTATCCTACAATGAGCAGTTCTTC. It translates as CASASGVSYNEQFF.